This TCR beta chain was obtained from a study of blood T cell repertoires in COVID-19. Across the study: Whether acute or convalescent, the COVID-19 samples came from the United States, Italy and Spain. PBMCs, B-cell-depleted T cells, or T cells provided the cDNA or gDNA that made up the material.

Which cohort a participant joined came from the clinical history participants gave. The CDR3 covers 16 residues. Original processing notes: Amplification of reference gene primers was used by the study to estimate nucleated cell counts. The table came from immunoSEQ multiplex PCR; TCRdb's copy has only in-frame clones and leaves some out. The D gene and trimming were derived from the DNA, and the V and J assignments and clone size from that table. The sample records around 240,000 clones, about 82% being singletons. The chain has TRBV21-1 and TRBJ2-1; the table gives TRBD1 as D, unverified against the DNA. TRBV21-1 is a documented pseudogene. The sample taken for sequencing was PBMCs or T cells enriched from blood (not recorded which). The origin of this receptor is a woman in her forties or fifties who had recovered from COVID-19. In nucleotides, the CDR3 is TGTGCCAGCAGCAACCGCCGGGACAGCTCCTACAATGAGCAGTTCTTC. It yields the protein CASSNRRDSSYNEQFF.